This paragraph reports one TCR beta chain. Its specificity is unknown. The data were taken from a study of tumor-infiltrating lymphocytes in localized non-small cell lung cancer. The study's findings and limits: T-cell fraction did not differ between immunotypes IM1 and IM2.

Libraries were prepared by immunoSEQ multiplex PCR; TCRdb keeps only in-frame clonotypes and omits some of them. Here the sample spans about 12,000 clones, less than 90% being singletons. The germline CDR1 and CDR2 sequences are LNHDA and SQIVND (reference sequence). The CDR3 covers 13 residues. Trimming left V 8 bases short and J 8 bases short, with 18 bases between. This TCR came from a human donor with non-small cell lung cancer. Material: lung tumor tissue. This chain links TRBV19 with TRBJ1-1; TRBD1 is a possible D gene (5 bases). Here the CDR3 reads CASEHKAGQEAFF. DNA of the CDR3: TGTGCCAGTGAACACAAAGCAGGGCAAGAAGCTTTCTTT.